This passage covers 22 T cell receptor beta chains from one sample sequenced in a study of blood T cells in healthy people across ages. A second PCR of roughly 7 to 11 cycles used a sample-barcoded 5' primer and a J-beta primer mix. Via MiXCR, TCRdb re-called the 5' RACE reads, giving one row per CDR3 protein. Of some 800,000 distinct CDR3 sequences in the sample, 40% to 50% were seen once. Input material: blood. Receptor source: a man in his sixties in good health.

The chain has TRBV7-8 and TRBJ2-2; TRBD1 agrees at 11 bases. Losses at the gene ends were 5 bases for V and 6 bases for J; bases not matched to a gene: 2. Germline V gene sequence: CDR1 SGHVS, CDR2 FQNEAQ. The CDR3 has 14 amino acids. CDR3 in amino acids: CASSPGQGAGELFF. The CDR3 DNA reads TGTGCCAGCAGCCCGGGACAGGGGGCCGGGGAGCTGTTTTTT.

The rearrangement joins TRBV6-2 or TRBV6-3 to TRBJ2-4, with D possibly being TRBD1 (6 bases). Trimming took off 6 bases at V and 7 bases at J, with 19 bases between the two ends. Germline-derived CDR1 and CDR2 are MNHEY and SVGEGT. The CDR3 runs 15 residues. The DNA for the CDR3 is TGTGCCAGCAGAAACTCAAAGGGACACGGCAACATTCAGTACTTC. Translating gives CASRNSKGHGNIQYF.

Only a few counts were recorded for this clonotype. The chain employs TRBV27 and TRBJ2-5; D perhaps matches TRBD1 (5 bases). The DNA end is more similar to TRBJ2-7, so the J call may be wrong. Germline CDR1 is MNHEY and CDR2 is SMNVEV (reference sequence). The CDR3 loop spans 13 amino acids. CDR3 region: CASSLSKGNEQYF. The CDR3, as DNA: TGTGCCAGCAGTTTATCGAAGGGGAACGAGCAGTACTTC.

This clonotype was found a few times. The gene calls are TRBV9 and TRBJ2-5, with 7 positions matching TRBD1. The J call may be mistaken, given a closer DNA end match to TRBJ2-7. Germline V gene data show CDR1 as SGDLS and CDR2 as YYNGEE. The CDR3 contains 16 residues. The CDR3 DNA follows: TGTGCCAGCAGCGTAGGTGAATCGGGACAGATCTACGAGCAGTACTTC. It codes for CASSVGESGQIYEQYF.

V and J are TRBV6-6 and TRBJ2-6; D is perhaps TRBD1 (5 bases). Germline V gives CDR1 MNHNY, CDR2 SVGAGI (reference sequence). Trimming took off 6 bases at V and 3 bases at J, with 15 bases between the two ends. The CDR3 runs to 16 residues. The CDR3 loop reads CASRFQGDGGANVLTF. The CDR3 DNA follows: TGTGCCAGCAGATTCCAGGGTGATGGTGGGGCCAACGTCCTGACTTTC.

The chain couples TRBV2 to TRBJ2-1, with D tentatively TRBD2 (6 bases). Germline lookup yields CDR1 SNHLY and CDR2 FYNNEI. This CDR3 comprises 14 residues. Trimming pared 3 bases from V and 5 bases from J, leaving 11 bases between. CDR3 loop: CASSERGADNEQFF. The CDR3 DNA reads TGTGCCAGCAGTGAGCGGGGAGCAGACAATGAGCAGTTCTTC.

The chain joins TRBV7-2 to TRBJ2-3, with 8 bases identical to TRBD1. The CDR3 contains 14 residues. Germline V gene lookup returns CDR1 SGHTA and CDR2 FQGNSA. Trimming cost V 10 bases and J 2 bases; bases outside gene matches: 8. CDR3 coding DNA: TGTGCCACCAAAACAGGGGGATTCACAGATACGCAGTATTTT. This sequence encodes CATKTGGFTDTQYF.

This clonotype was counted a single time. The chain couples TRBV10-3 to TRBJ2-5, with 8 bases fitting TRBD2. The CDR3 is 17 amino acids. V gave up 0 bases and J gave up 5 bases; unmatched junction bases: 11. Looked up from germline, CDR1 is ENHRY and CDR2 is SYGVKD. CDR3 in DNA: TGTGCCATCAGTGAGTCGAGGTGGAGCGGGGGTGCGGAGACCCAGTACTTC. Encoded protein: CAISESRWSGGAETQYF.

The rearrangement links TRBV29-1 to TRBJ2-2, with 11 nucleotides matching TRBD2. The CDR3 extends over 14 amino acids. Germline V gene data show CDR1 as SQVTM and CDR2 as ANQGSEA. Trimming at V came to 5 bases and at J to 5 bases, leaving 4 bases not matched to a gene. CDR3 loop: CSVTGLAETGELFF. For the CDR3, the DNA is TGCAGCGTTACGGGACTAGCGGAAACCGGGGAGCTGTTTTTT.

V and J are TRBV7-3 and TRBJ1-2; no clear D. From germline, CDR1 is SGHTA and CDR2 FQGTGA. V lost 0 bases to trimming and J lost 8 bases, with 10 bases between them. This CDR3 spans 13 amino acids. Here the CDR3 reads CASSLTQGGGYTF. The CDR3 DNA reads TGTGCCAGCAGCTTAACGCAAGGTGGGGGCTACACCTTC.

The CDR3 loop is CSARDRGSYNEQFF. CDR3 DNA: TGCAGTGCCAGGGACAGGGGATCCTACAATGAGCAGTTCTTC. The V and J genes are TRBV20-1 and TRBJ2-1; 10 nucleotides agree with TRBD1. CDR3 length: 14 residues. Trimming at V came to 6 bases and at J to 1 base, leaving 3 bases not matched to a gene. The germline gives CDR1 DFQATT, CDR2 SNEGSKA (reference sequence).

V gene TRBV18 combines with J gene TRBJ2-7; D possibly corresponds to TRBD1 (6 bases). The CDR3 spans 15 residues. Germline V gives CDR1 KGHSH, CDR2 LQKENI. V lost 0 bases and J lost 7, with 16 bases in between. The CDR3 DNA follows: TGTGCCAGCTCACCACCGGGACACGGAGCTAATGAGCAGTACTTC. The encoded protein is CASSPPGHGANEQYF.

This clonotype was observed a handful of times. The J gene is TRBJ1-1, the V gene TRBV4-3, with TRBD1 matching over 9 bases. CDR1 is LGHNA, CDR2 YSLEER, per germline. The CDR3 totals 15 residues. Trimming removed 1 base from V and 2 bases from J; junction bases left unmatched: 2. CDR3 in amino acids: CASSQGDRDNTEAFF. The CDR3 region has the DNA TGCGCCAGCAGCCAAGGGGACAGGGACAACACTGAAGCTTTCTTT.

V gene TRBV4-1 combines with J gene TRBJ1-1; D call uncertain. Germline CDR1 is MGHRA and CDR2 is YSYEKL. CDR3 length: 14 amino acids. Between the trimmed V and J ends, which lost 1 base and 3 bases, there was a span of 9 bases. The CDR3 sequence: CASSQAWRDTEAFF. The DNA for the CDR3 is TGCGCCAGCAGCCAAGCGTGGAGGGACACTGAAGCTTTCTTT.

V and J are TRBV29-1 and TRBJ2-1; D perhaps matches TRBD1 (6 bases). The germline gives CDR1 SQVTM, CDR2 ANQGSEA. With 7 bases removed from V and 9 bases from J, the gap between germline ends came to 19 bases. The CDR3 is 13 residues long. The CDR3 reads CSGRHQGGLEQFF. In DNA, the CDR3 is TGCAGCGGACGACATCAAGGGGGTCTTGAGCAGTTCTTC.

The CDR3 sequence: CASSPGRQSNYGYTF. DNA of the CDR3: TGCGCCAGCAGCCCCGGGCGCCAGTCGAACTATGGCTACACCTTC. The chain links TRBV5-1 to TRBJ1-2; D gene uncertain. This CDR3 contains 15 residues. Germline loops: CDR1 SGHRS, CDR2 YFSETQ. V was pared by 4 bases and J by 2 bases, with 15 bases between.

CDR3 DNA: TGTGCCACTCGAAACAGGGGAGCTGGGGAAAAACTGTTTTTT. Its translation is CATRNRGAGEKLFF. This rearrangement joins TRBV6-6 to TRBJ1-4; 7 nucleotides line up with TRBD1. V lost 10 bases to trimming and J lost 8 bases; unmatched junction nucleotides: 13. CDR1 and CDR2 from the germline V gene are MNHNY and SVGAGI (reference sequence). The CDR3 runs to 14 residues.

The table lists this clonotype with a few counts. CDR3 protein: CASSTTGGEETQYF. CDR3 in DNA: TGTGCCAGCAGCACCACAGGGGGCGAAGAGACCCAGTACTTC. The rearrangement joins TRBV7-2 to TRBJ2-5; 9 positions agree with TRBD1. V gave up 5 bases and J gave up 3 bases; unmatched junction bases: 4. Germline-derived CDR1 and CDR2 are SGHTA and FQGNSA. The length of the CDR3 is 14 residues.

This clonotype has a single count. This chain links TRBV11-2 with TRBJ2-1, with 9 nucleotides matching TRBD1. The trim removed 5 bases at V and 4 bases at J, leaving 6 bases unmatched. The CDR3 runs 15 residues. CDR1 SGHAT and CDR2 FQNNGV come from the germline V gene. Here the CDR3 DNA reads TGTGCCAGCAGCACACAGGGGGCTGGTTACAATGAGCAGTTCTTC. It specifies CASSTQGAGYNEQFF.

The chain employs TRBV9 and TRBJ2-3, with D perhaps being TRBD1 or TRBD2 (5 bases each). Looked up from germline, CDR1 is SGDLS and CDR2 is YYNGEE. The ends were cut back, 3 bases at V and 5 bases at J, with 19 bases in the middle. This CDR3 spans 16 amino acids. CDR3 amino acids: CASSAFRGFARDTQYF. The CDR3 DNA reads as TGTGCCAGCAGCGCATTCCGGGGCTTCGCACGAGATACGCAGTATTTT.

J is TRBJ2-1 and V is TRBV12-3 or TRBV12-4, with D perhaps given as TRBD1 or TRBD2 (6 bases each). Trimming removed 3 bases from V and 0 bases from J, with 18 bases in between. The CDR3 loop spans 18 amino acids. The DNA of the CDR3 is TGTGCCAGCAGTTTTAGTCGGGGGCGGATCGGCTCCTACAATGAGCAGTTCTTC. Translation: CASSFSRGRIGSYNEQFF.

This sequence joins TRBV7-2 and TRBJ2-3, with 7 bases aligning to TRBD2. Unmatched junction bases numbered 2, after V lost 3 bases and J lost 11 bases. The germline V gene has CDR1 SGHTA and CDR2 FQGNSA. This CDR3 has 11 residues. This CDR3 is CASSFGRGQYF. CDR3 nucleotide sequence: TGTGCCAGCAGCTTTGGGAGGGGGCAGTATTTT.